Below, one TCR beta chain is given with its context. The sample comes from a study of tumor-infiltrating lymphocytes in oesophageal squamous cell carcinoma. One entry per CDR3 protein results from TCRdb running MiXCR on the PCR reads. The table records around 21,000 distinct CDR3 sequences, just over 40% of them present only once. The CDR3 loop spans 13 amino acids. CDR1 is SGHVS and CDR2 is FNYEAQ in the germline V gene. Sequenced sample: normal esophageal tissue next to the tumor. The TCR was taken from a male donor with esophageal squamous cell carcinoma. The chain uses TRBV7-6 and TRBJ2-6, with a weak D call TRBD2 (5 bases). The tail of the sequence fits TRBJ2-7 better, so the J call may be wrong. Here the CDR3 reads CASSSSHSYEQYF. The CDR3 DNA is TGTGCCAGCAGCTCTAGCCACTCCTACGAGCAGTACTTC.